The next 13 T cell receptor beta chains were all read from a single sample in a study of identical twins. TCRdb re-called the 5' RACE reads with MiXCR, one entry per CDR3 protein. This table holds approximately 690,000 distinct CDR3 sequences, roughly 6% found once. Sequenced: naive T cells sorted from blood. These TCRs come from a man aged 18-30 years in good health.

This clonotype has only a few counts. The chain is built from TRBV5-5 and TRBJ2-7; perhaps TRBD1 as D (5 bases). This CDR3 has 14 amino acids. V was clipped by 0 bases and J by 0 bases, with 7 bases between them. Germline V gene sequence: CDR1 SGHKS, CDR2 YYEKEE (reference sequence). CDR3 sequence (DNA): TGTGCCAGCAGCTTGGAAGGGGCCTCCTACGAGCAGTACGTC. This sequence encodes CASSLEGASYEQYV.

The chain uses TRBV7-2 and TRBJ2-4; D is undetermined. This CDR3 has 16 amino acids. V shed 5 bases and J shed 5 bases, with 19 bases lying between them. Germline assignment: CDR1 SGHTA and CDR2 FQGNSA. The CDR3 reads CASSLSTIDLENIQYF. In DNA form, the CDR3 reads TGTGCCAGCAGCCTAAGCACGATAGACCTCGAAAACATTCAGTACTTC.

This clonotype was detected ten times or more. The chain links TRBV5-1 to TRBJ2-3; 9 nucleotides agree with TRBD2. Looked up from germline, CDR1 is SGHRS and CDR2 is YFSETQ. V lost 2 bases, J lost 0 bases, and 4 bases stayed unmatched. The CDR3 is made up of 16 amino acids. The CDR3 DNA reads TGCGCCAGCAGCTTCCTTAGCGGGAGAAGCACAGATACGCAGTATTTT. It encodes CASSFLSGRSTDTQYF.

The chain is built from TRBV18 and TRBJ2-1; TRBD1 aligns across 8 bases. CDR1 is KGHSH and CDR2 is LQKENI in the germline V gene. This CDR3 contains 15 residues. V trimming: 5 bases; J trimming: 7 bases; junction bases outside the gene matches: 10. The CDR3 region is CASSFTGGIGNEQFF. For the CDR3, the DNA is TGTGCCAGCTCATTCACAGGGGGAATTGGTAATGAGCAGTTCTTC.

This clonotype was picked up many times. The chain combines TRBV29-1 with TRBJ1-3; D gene ambiguous. V lost 3 bases and J 1 base, leaving 10 bases between the germline ends. The CDR3 length is 14 residues. The germline gives CDR1 SQVTM, CDR2 ANQGSEA. CDR3 protein: CSVDGGGSGNTIYF. DNA for the CDR3: TGCAGCGTTGACGGCGGCGGGTCTGGAAACACCATATATTTT.

The rearrangement uses TRBV5-1 and TRBJ2-2; D not resolved. Germline V gene lookup returns CDR1 SGHRS and CDR2 YFSETQ. V dropped 0 bases and J dropped 2 bases, with 8 bases sitting between them. The CDR3 totals 15 residues. CDR3 sequence: CASSLERPNTGELFF. CDR3 coding DNA: TGCGCCAGCAGCTTGGAGAGGCCAAACACCGGGGAGCTGTTTTTT.

The chain links TRBV25-1 to TRBJ2-6, with D perhaps matching TRBD1 (5 bases). The CDR3 sequence is 15 residues long. Germline V gene data show CDR1 as MGHDK and CDR2 as SYGVNS. V was trimmed by 8 bases and J by 0 bases, leaving 11 bases between them. This chain's CDR3 is CASGSGFSGANVLTF. CDR3 nucleotide sequence: TGTGCCAGCGGATCAGGGTTCTCTGGGGCCAACGTCCTGACTTTC.

This clonotype showed up just a few times. The chain uses TRBV7-6 and TRBJ2-1; 10 bases are a match to TRBD2. The J segment lost 13 bases and the V segment lost 5 bases, leaving 11 bases of the junction unmatched. The CDR3 has 14 amino acids. CDR1 and CDR2 from the germline V gene are SGHVS and FNYEAQ. CDR3 region: CASSATSGKAPQFF. CDR3 DNA: TGTGCCAGCAGCGCAACTAGCGGGAAGGCCCCACAGTTCTTC.

The V and J genes are TRBV4-2 and TRBJ2-6; D may correspond to TRBD1 or TRBD2 (5 bases each). CDR1 is LGHNA and CDR2 is YNFKEQ in the germline V gene. V lost 2 bases, J lost 0 bases, and 20 bases lay in between. CDR3 size: 20 residues. CDR3 in DNA: TGTGCCAGCAGCCAAACAACCTCCCGGGACGGAAGCTCTGGGGCCAACGTCCTGACTTTC. As protein: CASSQTTSRDGSSGANVLTF.

This clonotype occurred a few times. The chain carries TRBV10-3 and TRBJ2-3; D gene ambiguous. There are 11 residues in the CDR3. Germline V gives CDR1 ENHRY, CDR2 SYGVKD. V lost 10 bases to trimming and J lost 5 bases, with 10 bases between them. The DNA for the CDR3 is TGTGCCACCCGTCGTGAAGATACGCAGTATTTT. Protein sequence: CATRREDTQYF.

The chain's CDR3 is CSASRAGVHEQYF. For the CDR3, the DNA is TGCAGTGCTAGTCGGGCGGGGGTCCACGAGCAGTACTTC. The chain combines TRBV20-1 with TRBJ2-7; TRBD2 aligns across 7 bases. CDR1 is DFQATT, CDR2 SNEGSKA, per germline (reference sequence). J was trimmed by 5 bases and V by 3 bases; bases with no gene match: 7. The CDR3 has 13 residues.

A few counts support this clonotype. The chain employs TRBV18 and TRBJ2-3; D is unclear. This CDR3 spans 14 amino acids. The V gene's germline CDR1 is KGHSH and CDR2 LQKENI. Trimming shortened V by 5 bases and J by 6 bases, and 15 bases separated the two germline ends. CDR3 protein: CASSGPPRTDTQYF. CDR3 DNA: TGTGCCAGCTCAGGACCTCCACGAACTGATACGCAGTATTTT.

This clonotype was recorded a few times. The chain links TRBV5-1 to TRBJ2-1; TRBD1 aligns across 8 bases. J gave up 7 bases and V 4 bases, and 13 bases lay outside the gene matches. The germline gives CDR1 SGHRS, CDR2 YFSETQ. The CDR3 runs to 16 residues. CDR3 in amino acids: CASSPGQGGRYNEQFF. CDR3 bases: TGCGCCAGCAGCCCTGGACAGGGAGGCAGATATAATGAGCAGTTCTTC.